These 27 T cell receptor beta chains share one sample of origin, sequenced in a study of T cell repertoires in cytomegalovirus infection. TCRdb itself ran the reads through MiXCR, one entry per CDR3 protein. This table holds approximately 910,000 distinct CDR3 sequences, about 33% found once. Antigens of these TCRs are unknown. The sequenced sample was cultured CD8+ T cells from PBMCs, obtained from culture after CMV antigen stimulation. The source of these receptors is a human donor in good health (CMV status not recorded). Some clones in this sample may be carry-over from other donors' samples.

The chain employs TRBV19 and TRBJ2-3; possibly TRBD2 for D (6 bases). With 6 bases removed from V and 2 bases from J, the gap between germline ends came to 18 bases. There are 16 residues in the CDR3. CDR1 and CDR2 (germline): LNHDA, SQIVND (reference sequence). CDR3 protein: CASSRLGGVTTDTQYF. The DNA of the CDR3 is TGTGCCAGTAGCCGCCTAGGCGGGGTGACCACAGATACGCAGTATTTT. The full variable domain, its missing parts supplied by reference TRBV19 and TRBJ2-3, is DGGITQSPKYLFRKEGQNVTLSCEQNLNHDAMYWYRQDPGQGLRLIYYSQIVNDFQKGDIAEGYSVSREKKESFPLTVTSAQKNPTAFYLCASSRLGGVTTDTQYFGPGTRLTVL.

A word on this clonotype: One end of the junction fails to match germline, which may point to a read error. The CDR3 DNA sequence: TGTGCCATCAGTTTATCTGCGGTCCAAGAGACCCAGTACTTC. Its protein product is CAISLSAVQETQYF. V usage is TRBV27 and J usage is TRBJ2-5; D uncertain. The CDR3 contains 14 residues. CDR1 is MNHEY, CDR2 SMNVEV, per germline (reference sequence).

V gene TRBV7-3 combines with J gene TRBJ2-2; no reliable D call. Germline V gene sequence: CDR1 SGHTA, CDR2 FQGTGA. With 4 bases removed from V and 8 bases from J, the gap between germline ends came to 11 bases. The CDR3 covers 13 residues. The CDR3: CASSSPEEGELFF. The CDR3 region has the DNA TGTGCCAGCAGCTCTCCCGAGGAAGGGGAGCTGTTTTTT.

This clonotype was detected a few times. The chain has TRBV7-6 and TRBJ2-2, with 7 bases fitting TRBD2. Trimming cost V 0 bases and J 0 bases; bases outside gene matches: 1. The CDR3 loop spans 16 amino acids. Looked up from germline, CDR1 is SGHVS and CDR2 is FNYEAQ. The chain's CDR3 is CASSLAGRANTGELFF. CDR3 nucleotide sequence: TGTGCCAGCAGCTTAGCAGGGAGGGCGAACACCGGGGAGCTGTTTTTT.

V is TRBV6-5 and J is TRBJ1-6, with 8 bases matching TRBD1. This CDR3 is built from 15 residues. The germline gives CDR1 MNHEY, CDR2 SVGAGI. V trimming: 2 bases; J trimming: 7 bases; junction bases outside the gene matches: 4. In DNA, the CDR3 is TGTGCCAGCAGTTACGACAGGGGCGAGAATTCACCCCTCCACTTT. Its translation: CASSYDRGENSPLHF.

This clonotype came up a few times. This sequence joins TRBV9 and TRBJ2-1; TRBD1 agrees at 7 bases. Trimming at V came to 3 bases and at J to 8 bases, leaving 5 bases not matched to a gene. Germline CDR1 is SGDLS and CDR2 is YYNGEE. The CDR3 runs 13 residues. The CDR3 nucleotides read TGTGCCAGCAGCGGAAGTAGGGGGCATGAGCAGTTCTTC. Its protein is CASSGSRGHEQFF.

For the CDR3, the DNA is TGTGCCAGCCGCAAGGGGCCTCCAAGCACTGAAGCTTTCTTT. Its translation: CASRKGPPSTEAFF. The chain carries TRBV7-6 and TRBJ1-1; D may be TRBD1 (5 bases). Trimming removed 8 bases from V and 4 bases from J, with 17 bases in between. Germline CDR1 reads SGHVS; CDR2 reads FNYEAQ. The CDR3 has 14 amino acids. Combining the CDR3 with reference TRBV7-6 and TRBJ1-1 gives the whole variable domain GAGVSQSPRYKVTKRGQDVALRCDPISGHVSLYWYRQALGQGPEFLTYFNYEAQQDKSGLPNDRFSAERPEGSISTLTIQRTEQRDSAMYRCASRKGPPSTEAFFGQGTRLTVV.

This clonotype came up a few times. V gene TRBV19 combines with J gene TRBJ2-1; D is unresolved. CDR3 length equals 14 residues. Germline V gene data show CDR1 as LNHDA and CDR2 as SQIVND (reference sequence). V lost 4 bases and J 3 bases, leaving 10 bases between the germline ends. CDR3 sequence reads: CASSKSEIYNEQFF. For the CDR3, the DNA is TGTGCCAGTAGTAAAAGCGAGATCTACAATGAGCAGTTCTTC.

This clonotype was picked up a small number of times. V gene TRBV7-9 combines with J gene TRBJ1-1, with a weak D call TRBD1 (5 bases). Deletions cut 0 bases from V and 4 bases from J, with 12 bases between. This CDR3 is 15 amino acids long. Germline loops: CDR1 SEHNR, CDR2 FQNEAQ (reference sequence). The CDR3 DNA follows: TGTGCCAGCAGCTTAGCGTCCGCAGGGTTCACTGAAGCTTTCTTT. It specifies CASSLASAGFTEAFF.

The chain combines TRBV25-1 with TRBJ1-2, with 7 bases that match TRBD1. CDR1 is MGHDK and CDR2 is SYGVNS in the germline V gene. The trim removed 3 bases at V and 2 bases at J, leaving 6 bases unmatched. The CDR3 contains 15 residues. The CDR3 nucleotides read TGTGCCAGCAGTGAGAGACTGGGACAGAACTATGGCTACACCTTC. Translation: CASSERLGQNYGYTF.

In its sample, this clonotype was seen once. In DNA form, the CDR3 reads TGTGCCAGCAGTGATTACCGTTCCTACAATGAGCAGTTCTTC. This gives the protein CASSDYRSYNEQFF. The chain carries TRBV25-1 and TRBJ2-1; no definite D call. This CDR3 comprises 14 residues. The germline gives CDR1 MGHDK, CDR2 SYGVNS. The V and J ends lost 3 bases and 1 base respectively, with 7 bases between them.

The rearrangement joins TRBV12-3 or TRBV12-4 to TRBJ1-2; 10 bases map to TRBD1. The CDR3 is made up of 15 amino acids. Trimming at V came to 5 bases and at J to 4 bases, leaving 7 bases not matched to a gene. CDR3 protein: CASSQGDRGGYGYTF. The CDR3 nucleotides read TGTGCCAGCAGTCAGGGGGACAGGGGAGGCTATGGCTACACCTTC.

This clonotype was found a few times. The chain is built from TRBV19 and TRBJ1-1; TRBD1 matches at 7 bases. Germline CDR1 LNHDA, CDR2 SQIVND (reference sequence). The CDR3 extends over 16 amino acids. Losses at the gene ends were 2 bases for V and 5 bases for J; bases not matched to a gene: 11. The CDR3 DNA sequence: TGTGCCAGTAGTATATCCCGGACAGGTGGCGAAACTGAAGCTTTCTTT. Amino acid sequence: CASSISRTGGETEAFF.

This clonotype was picked up many times. The J gene is TRBJ2-3, the V gene TRBV7-3, with 10 bases matching TRBD1. J lost 4 bases, V lost 6 bases, and 4 bases had no gene match. The CDR3 has 14 amino acids. CDR1 and CDR2 from the germline V gene are SGHTA and FQGTGA. Here the CDR3 DNA reads TGTGCCAGCAGTTTGACAGGGGGCGCAGATACGCAGTATTTT. As protein: CASSLTGGADTQYF.

The chain uses TRBV6-5 and TRBJ2-3, with D tentatively TRBD2 (6 bases). Between the trimmed V and J ends, which lost 0 bases and 1 base, there was a span of 14 bases. The germline CDR1 and CDR2 sequences are MNHEY and SVGAGI. The CDR3 has 17 amino acids. CDR3 coding DNA: TGTGCCAGCAGTTACTCGGTGGGAAGGGAGGGCACAGATACGCAGTATTTT. Its protein product is CASSYSVGREGTDTQYF.

The chain carries TRBV9 and TRBJ1-5; TRBD1 matches 10 bases. J was trimmed by 8 bases and V by 2 bases; bases with no gene match: 4. CDR1 is SGDLS and CDR2 is YYNGEE in the germline V gene. The CDR3 totals 14 residues. CDR3 sequence: CASSVRDRGKPQHF. The CDR3 DNA is TGTGCCAGCAGCGTTCGGGACAGGGGTAAGCCCCAGCATTTT.

The genes are TRBV25-1 and TRBJ1-1, with D possibly TRBD1 on 5 matching bases. Deletions cut 1 base from V and 4 bases from J, with 10 bases between. CDR3 length: 14 amino acids. From germline, CDR1 is MGHDK and CDR2 SYGVNS. CDR3 protein: CASSEWGEATEAFF. CDR3 in DNA: TGTGCCAGCAGTGAATGGGGGGAGGCCACTGAAGCTTTCTTT.

This chain connects TRBV6-2 or TRBV6-3 to TRBJ1-2, with D perhaps matching TRBD1 (6 bases). Germline CDR1 MNHEY, CDR2 SVGEGT. The V end lost 0 bases, the J end lost 2 bases, and 13 bases lay between the germline ends. CDR3 length equals 16 residues. Here the CDR3 reads CASSYSMRGANYGYTF. The CDR3 coding sequence is TGTGCCAGCAGTTACTCGATGCGGGGGGCCAACTATGGCTACACCTTC.

The J gene is TRBJ2-3, the V gene TRBV12-3 or TRBV12-4; D remains unclear. The ends were cut back, 8 bases at V and 2 bases at J, with 8 bases in the middle. The CDR3 sequence is 12 residues long. CDR3 protein: CASVESTDTQYF. CDR3 in DNA: TGTGCCAGCGTCGAGTCCACAGATACGCAGTATTTT.

In this sample, this clonotype turned up once. The CDR3 DNA sequence: TGTGCCAGCAGCCAAGAGGGGACTAGCGGGGTGTTCCTGACTAGTGAGCAGTTCTTC. It specifies CASSQEGTSGVFLTSEQFF. The V gene is TRBV3-1, the J gene TRBJ2-1; 13 positions match TRBD2. V shed 0 bases and J 9 bases; nucleotides not matched to a gene: 14. CDR1 LGHDT and CDR2 YNNKEL come from the germline V gene (reference sequence). The CDR3 sequence is 19 residues long.

This rearrangement joins TRBV24-1 to TRBJ1-5, with unresolved D. The CDR3 totals 16 residues. With 3 bases removed from V and 4 bases from J, the gap between germline ends came to 15 bases. Germline assignment: CDR1 KGHDR and CDR2 SFDVKD. This CDR3 reads CATSDARAPSNQPQHF. DNA for the CDR3: TGTGCCACCAGTGATGCTCGGGCTCCCTCGAATCAGCCCCAGCATTTT.

The chain recombines TRBV6-1 with TRBJ2-7, with 8 bases identical to TRBD1. Trimming cost V 5 bases and J 8 bases; bases outside gene matches: 14. The CDR3 sequence is 15 residues long. Germline lookup yields CDR1 MNHNS and CDR2 SASEGT. The CDR3 DNA sequence: TGTGCCAGCAGTTGGGGAAACAGGGGGAAAAATCAGCAGTACGTC. It specifies CASSWGNRGKNQQYV.

The chain has TRBV25-1 and TRBJ2-2; no clear D gene. This CDR3 is 13 amino acids long. Germline loops: CDR1 MGHDK, CDR2 SYGVNS. Trimming pared 9 bases from V and 9 bases from J, leaving 17 bases between. The CDR3 nucleotides read TGTGCCAGTGAGGTGGTAGAACGGAGGGAGCTGTTTTTT. As protein: CASEVVERRELFF.

The V and J genes are TRBV4-3 and TRBJ1-2, with D unresolved. V gave up 3 bases and J gave up 0 bases, with 14 bases separating them. Germline V gene lookup returns CDR1 LGHNA and CDR2 YSLEER. CDR3 length: 16 amino acids. CDR3 nucleotides: TGCGCCAGCAGCCACCCCTCGGCCCTTGCTAACTATGGCTACACCTTC. The encoded protein is CASSHPSALANYGYTF.

The chain links TRBV7-4 to TRBJ2-5, with 7 bases identical to TRBD1. The V gene's germline CDR1 is SGHVT and CDR2 SQSDAQ. V was pared by 7 bases and J by 1 base, with 9 bases of the junction left unmatched. The CDR3 has 15 amino acids. CDR3 nucleotide sequence: TGTGCCAGCAACTTTAAACGGGACAGCCAAGAGACCCAGTACTTC. This sequence encodes CASNFKRDSQETQYF. Full variable domain (rest looked up from reference TRBV7-4 and TRBJ2-5): GAGVSQSPRYKVAKRGRDVALRCDSISGHVTLYWYRQTLGQGSEVLTYSQSDAQRDKSGRPSGRFSAERPERSVSTLKIQRTEQGDSAVYLCASNFKRDSQETQYFGPGTRLLVL.

This clonotype was picked up a small number of times. The chain carries TRBV6-1 and TRBJ2-2, with TRBD2 matching over 7 bases. V lost 2 bases, J lost 2 bases, and 11 bases stayed unmatched. Germline V gene sequence: CDR1 MNHNS, CDR2 SASEGT. The CDR3 has 18 amino acids. DNA for the CDR3: TGTGCCAGCAGTGAAAGGATAAGGGACTACGCCAACACCGGGGAGCTGTTTTTT. Encoded protein: CASSERIRDYANTGELFF.

This sequence joins TRBV6-1 and TRBJ1-1; TRBD1 agrees at 11 bases. J lost 4 bases, V lost 10 bases, and 20 bases had no gene match. CDR1 and CDR2 (germline): MNHNS, SASEGT. The CDR3 runs to 18 residues. CDR3 coding DNA: TGTGCCACACGCAGAGTGGGACAGGGGGAAAGTTTATTCACTGAAGCTTTCTTT. This gives the protein CATRRVGQGESLFTEAFF.